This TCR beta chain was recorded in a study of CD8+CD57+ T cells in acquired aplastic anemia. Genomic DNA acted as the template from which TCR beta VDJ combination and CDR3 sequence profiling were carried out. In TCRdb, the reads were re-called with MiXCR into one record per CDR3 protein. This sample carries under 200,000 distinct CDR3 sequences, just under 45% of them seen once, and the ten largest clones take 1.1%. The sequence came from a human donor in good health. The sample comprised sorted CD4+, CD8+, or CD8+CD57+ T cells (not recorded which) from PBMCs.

The CDR3 sequence: CASSRLAGVTDTQYF. For the CDR3, the DNA is TGTGCCAGCAGCCGCCTCGCGGGTGTCACAGATACGCAGTATTTT. V is TRBV5-4 and J is TRBJ2-3; D perhaps matches TRBD2 (5 bases). The CDR3 totals 15 residues. Between the trimmed V and J ends, which lost 4 bases and 2 bases, there was a span of 14 bases. Germline V lookup: CDR1 SGHNT, CDR2 YYREEE (reference sequence).